The present entry profiles one T cell receptor beta chain with its context. Antigen specificity is unknown. The CDR3 sequence is 14 residues long. Trimming cost V 2 bases and J 10 bases, with 17 bases left between them. Per germline, CDR1 MNHEY and CDR2 SVGAGI. Some clones are missing from TCRdb's copy, which holds only in-frame ones; the method was immunoSEQ multiplex PCR. The profile shows approximately 25,000 clones, around four fifths of them singletons. Before the COVID-19 pandemic, during about 2011-2019, CD4+ T cells were taken from unexposed donors. Isolation of CD4+ T cells took place after about 9 days in culture. Unexposed-donor CD4+ T cells were probed with SARS-CoV-2 S/N and four cold-coronavirus spikes, cells permitting. PBMCs were plated at roughly 2.1 million per well in IL-2-containing medium. These data originate in a study of CD4 T cells in relation to SARS-CoV-2 and coronaviruses. Looking at the study overall: The negative reference was HIV-1 Nef peptide pool or peptide-free culture.

The origin of this receptor is a human donor in good health. Sequences were obtained from CD4+ T cells from PBMCs, cultured in vitro. This chain uses TRBV6-5 with TRBJ1-1; perhaps TRBD1 as D (5 bases). Written as DNA, the CDR3 is TGTGCCAGCAGTTACGGTGGCAGCGGGGCCGCAGCTTTCTTT. The encoded protein is CASSYGGSGAAAFF.